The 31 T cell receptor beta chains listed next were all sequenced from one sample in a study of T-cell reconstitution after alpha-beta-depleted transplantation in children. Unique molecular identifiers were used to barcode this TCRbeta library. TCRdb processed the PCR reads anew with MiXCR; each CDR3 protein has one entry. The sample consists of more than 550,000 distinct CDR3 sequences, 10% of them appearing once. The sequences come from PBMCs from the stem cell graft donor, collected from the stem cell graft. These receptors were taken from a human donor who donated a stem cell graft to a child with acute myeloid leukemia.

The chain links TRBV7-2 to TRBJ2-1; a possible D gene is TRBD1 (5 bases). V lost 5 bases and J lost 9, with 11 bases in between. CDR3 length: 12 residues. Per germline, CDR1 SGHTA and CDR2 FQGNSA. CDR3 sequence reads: CASSPQVGEQFF. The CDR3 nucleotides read TGTGCCAGCAGCCCACAGGTTGGTGAGCAGTTCTTC.

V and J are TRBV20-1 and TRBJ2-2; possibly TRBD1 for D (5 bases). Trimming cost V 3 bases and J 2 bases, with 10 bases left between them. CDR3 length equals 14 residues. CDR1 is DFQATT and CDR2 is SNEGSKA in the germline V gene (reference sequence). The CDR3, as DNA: TGCAGTGCTAGGGGGCTGGTAAACACCGGGGAGCTGTTTTTT. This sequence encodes CSARGLVNTGELFF.

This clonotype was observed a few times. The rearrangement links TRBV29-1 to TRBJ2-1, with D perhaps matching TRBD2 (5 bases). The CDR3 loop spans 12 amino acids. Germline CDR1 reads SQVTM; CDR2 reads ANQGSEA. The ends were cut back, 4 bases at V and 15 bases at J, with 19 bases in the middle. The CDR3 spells CSVVPPAGLGFF. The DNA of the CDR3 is TGCAGCGTTGTCCCCCCGGCAGGACTGGGGTTCTTC.

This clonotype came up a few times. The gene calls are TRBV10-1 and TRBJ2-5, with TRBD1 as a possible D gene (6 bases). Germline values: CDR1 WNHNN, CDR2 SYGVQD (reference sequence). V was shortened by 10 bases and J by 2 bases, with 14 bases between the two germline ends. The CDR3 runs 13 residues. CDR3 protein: CATDSHLQETQYF. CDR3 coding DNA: TGCGCCACGGACAGCCACCTACAAGAGACCCAGTACTTC.

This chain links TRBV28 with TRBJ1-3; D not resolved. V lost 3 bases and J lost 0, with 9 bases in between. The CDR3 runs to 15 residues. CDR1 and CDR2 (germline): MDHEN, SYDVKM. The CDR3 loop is CASSLSRTSGNTIYF. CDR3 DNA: TGTGCCAGCAGTTTGAGCAGAACCTCTGGAAACACCATATATTTT.

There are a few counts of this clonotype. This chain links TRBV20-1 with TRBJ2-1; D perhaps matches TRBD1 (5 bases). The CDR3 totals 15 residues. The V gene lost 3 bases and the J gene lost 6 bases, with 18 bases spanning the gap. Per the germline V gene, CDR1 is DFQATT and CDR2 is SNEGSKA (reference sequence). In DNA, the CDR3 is TGCAGTGCTAGTCAGCGCAGGGTGGTGTTCAATGAGCAGTTCTTC. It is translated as CSASQRRVVFNEQFF.

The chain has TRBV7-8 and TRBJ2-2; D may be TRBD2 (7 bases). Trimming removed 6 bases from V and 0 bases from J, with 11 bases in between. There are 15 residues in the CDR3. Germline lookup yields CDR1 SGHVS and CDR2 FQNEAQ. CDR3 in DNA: TGTGCCAGCAGGGGGGCGGGGGCGAACACCGGGGAGCTGTTTTTT. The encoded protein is CASRGAGANTGELFF. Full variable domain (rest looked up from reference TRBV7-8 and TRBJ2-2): GAGVSQSPRYKVAKRGQDVALRCDPISGHVSLFWYQQALGQGPEFLTYFQNEAQLDKSGLPSDRFFAERPEGSVSTLKIQRTQQEDSAVYLCASRGAGANTGELFFGEGSRLTVL.

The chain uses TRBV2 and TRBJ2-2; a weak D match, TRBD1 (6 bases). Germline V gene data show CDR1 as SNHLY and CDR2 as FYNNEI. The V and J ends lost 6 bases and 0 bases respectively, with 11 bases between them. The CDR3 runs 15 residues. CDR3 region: CASRPTGANTGELFF. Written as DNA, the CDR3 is TGTGCCAGCAGGCCGACAGGCGCGAACACCGGGGAGCTGTTTTTT. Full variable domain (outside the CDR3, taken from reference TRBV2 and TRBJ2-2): EPEVTQTPSHQVTQMGQEVILRCVPISNHLYFYWYRQILGQKVEFLVSFYNNEISEKSEIFDDQFSVERPDGSNFTLKIRSTKLEDSAMYFCASRPTGANTGELFFGEGSRLTVL.

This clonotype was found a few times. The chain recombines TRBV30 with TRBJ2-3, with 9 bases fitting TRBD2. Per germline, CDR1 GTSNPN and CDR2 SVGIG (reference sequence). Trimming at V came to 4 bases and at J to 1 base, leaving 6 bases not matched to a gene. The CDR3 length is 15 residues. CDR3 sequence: CAWISGGPGTDTQYF. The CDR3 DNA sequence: TGTGCCTGGATAAGCGGGGGGCCGGGCACAGATACGCAGTATTTT.

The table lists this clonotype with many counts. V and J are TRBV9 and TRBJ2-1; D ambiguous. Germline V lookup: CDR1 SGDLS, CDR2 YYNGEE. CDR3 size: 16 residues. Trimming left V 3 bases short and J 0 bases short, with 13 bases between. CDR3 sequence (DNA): TGTGCCAGCAGCGCCCAGACTGAGTTCTCCTACAATGAGCAGTTCTTC. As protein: CASSAQTEFSYNEQFF. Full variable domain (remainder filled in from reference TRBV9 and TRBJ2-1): DSGVTQTPKHLITATGQRVTLRCSPRSGDLSVYWYQQSLDQGLQFLIQYYNGEERAKGNILERFSAQQFPDLHSELNLSSLELGDSALYFCASSAQTEFSYNEQFFGPGTRLTVL.

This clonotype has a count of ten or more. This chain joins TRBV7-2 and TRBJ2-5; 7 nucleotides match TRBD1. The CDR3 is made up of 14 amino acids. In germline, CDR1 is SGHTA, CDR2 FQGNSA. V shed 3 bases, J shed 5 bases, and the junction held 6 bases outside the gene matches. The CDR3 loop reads CASSFYRGGETQYF. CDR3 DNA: TGTGCCAGCAGCTTTTACAGGGGTGGGGAGACCCAGTACTTC.

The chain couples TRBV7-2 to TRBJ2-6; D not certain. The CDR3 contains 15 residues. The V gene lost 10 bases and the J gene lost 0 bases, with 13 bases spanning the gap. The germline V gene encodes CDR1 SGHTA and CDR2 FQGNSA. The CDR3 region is CAIYRTSSGANVLTF. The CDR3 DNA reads TGTGCCATTTATCGGACCAGCTCTGGGGCCAACGTCCTGACTTTC.

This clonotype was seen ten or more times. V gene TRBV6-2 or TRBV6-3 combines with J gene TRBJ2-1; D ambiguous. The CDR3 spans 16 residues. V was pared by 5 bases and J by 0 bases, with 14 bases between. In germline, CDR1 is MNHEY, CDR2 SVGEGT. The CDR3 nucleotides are TGTGCCAGCAGTCGATTAATACTAAGCTCCTACAATGAGCAGTTCTTC. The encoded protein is CASSRLILSSYNEQFF.

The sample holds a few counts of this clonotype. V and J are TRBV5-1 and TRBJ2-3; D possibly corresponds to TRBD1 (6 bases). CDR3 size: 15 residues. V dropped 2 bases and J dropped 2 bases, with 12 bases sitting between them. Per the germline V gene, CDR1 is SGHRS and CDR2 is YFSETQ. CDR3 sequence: CASSFSGAVTDTQYF. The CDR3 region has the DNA TGCGCCAGCAGCTTTTCAGGGGCGGTCACAGATACGCAGTATTTT. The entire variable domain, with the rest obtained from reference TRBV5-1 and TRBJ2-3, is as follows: KAGVTQTPRYLIKTRGQQVTLSCSPISGHRSVSWYQQTPGQGLQFLFEYFSETQRNKGNFPGRFSGRQFSNSRSEMNVSTLELGDSALYLCASSFSGAVTDTQYFGPGTRLTVL.

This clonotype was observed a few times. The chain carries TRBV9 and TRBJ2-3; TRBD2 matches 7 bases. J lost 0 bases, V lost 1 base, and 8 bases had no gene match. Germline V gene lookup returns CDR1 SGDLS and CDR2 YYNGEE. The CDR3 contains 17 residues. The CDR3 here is CASSVTSDIGSTDTQYF. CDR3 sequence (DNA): TGTGCCAGCAGCGTAACTAGCGATATCGGGAGCACAGATACGCAGTATTTT.

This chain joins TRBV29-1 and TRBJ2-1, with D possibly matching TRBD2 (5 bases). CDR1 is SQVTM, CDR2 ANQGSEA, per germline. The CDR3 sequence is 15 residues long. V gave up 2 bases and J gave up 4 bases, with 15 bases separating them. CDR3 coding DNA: TGCAGCGTTGAATCGGGGTCCTGGTGGTACAATGAGCAGTTCTTC. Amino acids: CSVESGSWWYNEQFF.

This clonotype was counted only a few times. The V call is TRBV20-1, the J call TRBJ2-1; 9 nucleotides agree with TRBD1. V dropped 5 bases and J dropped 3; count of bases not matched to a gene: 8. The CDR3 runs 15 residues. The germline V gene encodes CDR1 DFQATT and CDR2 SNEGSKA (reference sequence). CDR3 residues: CSAASGGQGYNEQFF. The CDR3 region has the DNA TGCAGTGCTGCCTCCGGGGGACAGGGCTACAATGAGCAGTTCTTC.

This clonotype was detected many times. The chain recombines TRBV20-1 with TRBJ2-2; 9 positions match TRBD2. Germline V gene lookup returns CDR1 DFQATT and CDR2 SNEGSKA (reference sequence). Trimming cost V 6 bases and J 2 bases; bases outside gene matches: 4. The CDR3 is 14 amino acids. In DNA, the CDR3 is TGCAGTGCCCTTAGCGGGAGTAACACCGGGGAGCTGTTTTTT. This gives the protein CSALSGSNTGELFF.

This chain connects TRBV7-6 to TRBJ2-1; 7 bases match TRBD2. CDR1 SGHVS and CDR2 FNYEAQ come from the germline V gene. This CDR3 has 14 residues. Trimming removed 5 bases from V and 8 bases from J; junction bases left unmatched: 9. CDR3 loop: CASSPGGGRDEQFF. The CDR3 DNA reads TGTGCCAGCAGCCCAGGTGGGGGGAGGGATGAGCAGTTCTTC.

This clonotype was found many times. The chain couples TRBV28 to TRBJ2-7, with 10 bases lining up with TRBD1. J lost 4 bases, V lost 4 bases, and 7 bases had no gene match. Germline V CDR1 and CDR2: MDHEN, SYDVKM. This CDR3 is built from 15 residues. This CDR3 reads CASSSSGTGEYEQYF. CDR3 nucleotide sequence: TGTGCCAGCAGTTCGTCCGGGACAGGGGAATACGAGCAGTACTTC.

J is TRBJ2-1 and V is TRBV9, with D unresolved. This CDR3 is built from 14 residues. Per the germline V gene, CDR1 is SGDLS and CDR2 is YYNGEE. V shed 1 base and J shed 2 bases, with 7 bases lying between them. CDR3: CASSVKPTYNEQFF. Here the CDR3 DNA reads TGTGCCAGCAGCGTAAAGCCAACCTACAATGAGCAGTTCTTC.

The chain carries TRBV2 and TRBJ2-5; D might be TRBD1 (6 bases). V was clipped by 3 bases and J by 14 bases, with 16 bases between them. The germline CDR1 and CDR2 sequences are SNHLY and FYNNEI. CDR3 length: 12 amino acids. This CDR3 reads CASSENSRGEYF. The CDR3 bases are TGTGCCAGCAGTGAGAATTCCAGGGGCGAATACTTC.

The CDR3, as DNA: TGTGCCAGCAGTGCCCCGGGACCCATGAACACCGGGGAGCTGTTTTTT. It specifies CASSAPGPMNTGELFF. The chain recombines TRBV12-3 or TRBV12-4 with TRBJ2-2; D is perhaps TRBD1 or TRBD2 (5 bases each). V shed 5 bases and J shed 1 base, with 14 bases lying between them. This CDR3 has 16 amino acids.

The CDR3, as DNA: TGTGCCAGCAGAGAGCGGGAGTCGAACACCGGGGAGCTGTTTTTT. Translating it yields CASRERESNTGELFF. The chain couples TRBV12-3 or TRBV12-4 to TRBJ2-2; TRBD2 matches at 8 bases. The V and J ends lost 6 bases and 0 bases, in that order; junction bases with no gene match: 3. This CDR3 is 15 amino acids long.

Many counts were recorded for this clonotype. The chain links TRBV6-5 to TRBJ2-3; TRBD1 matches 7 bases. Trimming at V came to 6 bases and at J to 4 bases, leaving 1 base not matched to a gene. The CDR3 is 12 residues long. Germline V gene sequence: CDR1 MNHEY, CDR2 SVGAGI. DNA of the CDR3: TGTGCCAGCAGGCAGGGGGCAGATACGCAGTATTTT. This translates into CASRQGADTQYF.

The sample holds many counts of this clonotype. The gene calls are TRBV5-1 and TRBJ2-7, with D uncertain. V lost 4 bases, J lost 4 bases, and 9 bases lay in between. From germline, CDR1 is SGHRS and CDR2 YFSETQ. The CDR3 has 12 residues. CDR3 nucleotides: TGCGCCAGCAGCCTCACCCAATACGAGCAGTACTTC. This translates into CASSLTQYEQYF.

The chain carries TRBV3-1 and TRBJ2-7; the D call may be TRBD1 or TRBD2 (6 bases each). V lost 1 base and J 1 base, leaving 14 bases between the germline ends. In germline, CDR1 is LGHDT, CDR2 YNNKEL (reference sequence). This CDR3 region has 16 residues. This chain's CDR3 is CASSQGWGARSYEQYF. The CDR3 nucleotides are TGTGCCAGCAGCCAAGGTTGGGGGGCCCGGTCCTACGAGCAGTACTTC.

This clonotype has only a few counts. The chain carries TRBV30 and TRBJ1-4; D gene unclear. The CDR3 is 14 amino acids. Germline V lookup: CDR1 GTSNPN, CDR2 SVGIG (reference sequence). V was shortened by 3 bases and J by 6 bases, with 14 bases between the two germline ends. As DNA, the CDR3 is TGTGCCTGGAGGTTTGGAGGCGGTCATGAAAAACTGTTTTTT. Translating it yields CAWRFGGGHEKLFF. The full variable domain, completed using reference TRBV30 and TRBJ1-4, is SQTIHQWPATLVQPVGSPLSLECTVEGTSNPNLYWYRQAAGRGLQLLFYSVGIGQISSEVPQNLSASRPQDRQFILSSKKLLLSDSGFYLCAWRFGGGHEKLFFGSGTQLSVL.

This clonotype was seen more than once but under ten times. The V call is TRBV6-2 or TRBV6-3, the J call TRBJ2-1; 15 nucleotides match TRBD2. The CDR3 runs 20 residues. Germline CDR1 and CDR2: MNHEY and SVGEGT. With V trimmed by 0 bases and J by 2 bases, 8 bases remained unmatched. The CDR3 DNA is TGTGCCAGCAGTTACTCGCCGGGACTAGCGGGAGGCCCCACCTACAATGAGCAGTTCTTC. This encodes CASSYSPGLAGGPTYNEQFF.

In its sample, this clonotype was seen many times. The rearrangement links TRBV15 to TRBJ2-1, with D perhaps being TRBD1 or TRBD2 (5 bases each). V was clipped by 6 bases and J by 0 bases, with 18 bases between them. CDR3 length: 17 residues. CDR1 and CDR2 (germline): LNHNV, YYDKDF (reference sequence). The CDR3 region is CATRDGAWASSYNEQFF. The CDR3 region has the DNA TGTGCCACCAGGGACGGGGCCTGGGCCAGCTCCTACAATGAGCAGTTCTTC.

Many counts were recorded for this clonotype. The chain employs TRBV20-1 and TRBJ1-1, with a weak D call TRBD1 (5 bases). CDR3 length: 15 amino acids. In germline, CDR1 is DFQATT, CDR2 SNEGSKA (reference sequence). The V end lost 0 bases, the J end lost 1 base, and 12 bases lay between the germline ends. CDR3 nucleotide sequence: TGCAGTGCTAGAGATCCCAGCGGACAGAACACTGAAGCTTTCTTT. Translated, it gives CSARDPSGQNTEAFF.